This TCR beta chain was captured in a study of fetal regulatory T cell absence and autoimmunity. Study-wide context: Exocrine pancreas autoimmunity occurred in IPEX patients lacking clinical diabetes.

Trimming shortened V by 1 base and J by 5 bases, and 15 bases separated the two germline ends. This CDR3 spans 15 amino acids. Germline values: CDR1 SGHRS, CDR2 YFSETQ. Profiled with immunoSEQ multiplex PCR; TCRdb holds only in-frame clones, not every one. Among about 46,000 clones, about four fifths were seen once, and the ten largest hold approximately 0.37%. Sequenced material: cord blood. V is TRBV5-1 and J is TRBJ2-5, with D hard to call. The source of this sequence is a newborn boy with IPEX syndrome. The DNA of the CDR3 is TGCGCCAGCAGCTTGATCGGCTACAGTGGGGAGACCCAGTACTTC. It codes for CASSLIGYSGETQYF.